Below, one T cell receptor (beta chain) is given with its context. Its antigen is not identified. With a much larger clone just one base away, this may be a read error. Three rounds of nested PCR, following a modified ARM-PCR protocol, produced the TCRbeta library. TCRdb re-derived calls from the multiplex PCR reads in MiXCR, one entry per CDR3 protein. The table shows 70,000 to 90,000 distinct CDR3 sequences, with about 82% occurring only once. These data come from a study of tumor and adjacent non-tumor tissue in lung cancer. Study-wide results and limits: TCR diversity was significantly greater in tumor than normal lung tissue.

The template was RNA from unsorted bulk tissue. Distant lung tissue was collected more than 3 cm away from the tumor edge. Donors were chemotherapy-naive, newly diagnosed lung cancer surgical patients in China, August–late 2014. Per the germline V gene, CDR1 is MNHEY and CDR2 is SVGAGI. This CDR3 contains 15 residues. V gene TRBV6-5 combines with J gene TRBJ1-1; D gene uncertain. Material for sequencing was distant non-tumor lung tissue. This TCR was recovered from a man aged 55 to 70 with non-small cell lung cancer. The CDR3 sequence is CTSSYSNKGDTEAFF. CDR3 in DNA: TGTACCAGCAGTTACTCGAATAAGGGAGATACTGAAGCTTTCTTT.